This passage covers 11 T cell receptor beta chains from one sample sequenced in a study of breast tumors, draining lymph nodes, adjacent tissues. TCRdb itself ran the multiplex PCR reads through MiXCR, one entry per CDR3 protein. The data hold about 150,000 distinct CDR3 sequences, with approximately 32% observed a single time. Samples came from axillary lymph nodes draining the breast cancer. Material: axillary lymph node tissue. The receptors were sampled from a female donor with breast cancer. Some clones in this sample may be carry-over from other donors' samples.

The rearrangement links TRBV24-1 to TRBJ2-3; 13 nucleotides match TRBD2. The CDR3 has 21 amino acids. The germline V gene has CDR1 KGHDR and CDR2 SFDVKD. Trimming at V came to 0 bases and at J to 1 base, leaving 12 bases not matched to a gene. The CDR3 DNA reads TGTGCCACCAGTGATTTGGTAGACAGAGGAGGACTAGCGGGGGGCACAGATACGCAGTATTTT. This encodes CATSDLVDRGGLAGGTDTQYF.

The rearrangement joins TRBV12-3 or TRBV12-4 to TRBJ1-4, with 9 bases matching TRBD1. This CDR3 spans 14 amino acids. V gave up 4 bases and J gave up 8 bases; unmatched junction bases: 5. The CDR3 bases are TGTGCCAGCAGTTCCGGGACAGGGACGGAAAAACTGTTTTTT. Translation gives CASSSGTGTEKLFF.

CDR3 nucleotide sequence: TGCAGTGCCGAGCCAGGTAACAGCGGTGGCTACACCTTC. Translated, it gives CSAEPGNSGGYTF. The rearrangement uses TRBV20-1 and TRBJ1-2; the D is unclear. The CDR3 is 13 residues long. The germline V gene has CDR1 DFQATT and CDR2 SNEGSKA (reference sequence). Trimming removed 6 bases from V and 7 bases from J, with 18 bases in between.

A remark on this clonotype: One end of the junction is discordant with germline, which a read error may explain. The chain employs TRBV7-2 and TRBJ1-1; tentatively, D is TRBD1 (6 bases). The CDR3 has 13 amino acids. Germline V gives CDR1 SGHTA, CDR2 FQGNSA. The CDR3 loop reads CASSSRRDTGAFF. The CDR3 coding sequence is TGTGCCAGCAGCTCAAGACGGGACACTGGAGCTTTCTTT.

At least ten counts were recorded for this clonotype. The chain combines TRBV30 with TRBJ1-5, with D perhaps matching TRBD1 (6 bases). The CDR3 has 15 amino acids. V lost 2 bases to trimming and J lost 2 bases, with 13 bases between them. The germline V gene has CDR1 GTSNPN and CDR2 SVGIG (reference sequence). CDR3 in amino acids: CAWSHGGSGNQPQHF. The CDR3 nucleotides read TGTGCCTGGAGTCACGGGGGCTCGGGCAATCAGCCCCAGCATTTT.

Ten or more counts support this clonotype. The V call is TRBV3-1, the J call TRBJ1-2; possibly TRBD1 for D (6 bases). The germline gives CDR1 LGHDT, CDR2 YNNKEL (reference sequence). The CDR3 extends over 16 amino acids. V was clipped by 5 bases and J by 0 bases, with 16 bases between them. The chain's CDR3 is CASSSSRTAANYGYTF. The CDR3 DNA reads TGTGCCAGCAGCTCGAGCCGGACAGCTGCTAACTATGGCTACACCTTC.

This clonotype was detected ten times or more. The chain has TRBV7-2 and TRBJ2-7; D remains unclear. This CDR3 comprises 13 residues. V was cut by 0 bases and J by 4 bases, with 7 bases left in between. CDR1 SGHTA and CDR2 FQGNSA come from the germline V gene. The CDR3 region has the DNA TGTGCCAGCAGCTTAGCGGATTGGTACGAGCAGTACTTC. Translating it yields CASSLADWYEQYF.

This clonotype has ten or more counts. The chain employs TRBV27 and TRBJ1-6; 9 bases fit TRBD1. Germline CDR1 reads MNHEY; CDR2 reads SMNVEV (reference sequence). The length of the CDR3 is 17 residues. Losses at the gene ends were 5 bases for V and 10 bases for J; bases not matched to a gene: 15. Written as DNA, the CDR3 is TGTGCCAGCAGTCCGCGTCCCGGGACAGGGCTGGGCTCACCCCTCCACTTT. Protein product: CASSPRPGTGLGSPLHF.

This clonotype was seen at least ten times. The junction departs from the called germline gene at one end, perhaps through a read error. The rearrangement joins TRBV10-3 to TRBJ2-7; D is unresolved. Germline CDR1 and CDR2: ENHRY and SYGVKD. CDR3 size: 13 residues. CDR3 in DNA: TGTGCCATCAGAGAGTCGGGTGGGGACGAGCAGTACTTC. Encoded protein: CAIRESGGDEQYF.

The chain recombines TRBV15 with TRBJ1-2; no firm D call. The CDR3 covers 14 residues. CDR1 and CDR2 (germline): LNHNV, YYDKDF (reference sequence). V dropped 1 base and J dropped 0 bases, with 6 bases sitting between them. The CDR3 nucleotides are TGTGCCACCAGCAGAGGCGTAGCTAACTATGGCTACACCTTC. Protein: CATSRGVANYGYTF.

This clonotype was seen ten or more times. The chain couples TRBV6-2 or TRBV6-3 to TRBJ2-3; 9 bases align to TRBD2. There are 18 residues in the CDR3. Trimming removed 0 bases from V and 8 bases from J; junction bases left unmatched: 15. Germline assignment: CDR1 MNHEY and CDR2 SVGEGT. DNA of the CDR3: TGTGCCAGCAGTTACTCGTTTCCTAGCGGGGTGTGGGGGAGTACGCAGTATTTT. Translation: CASSYSFPSGVWGSTQYF.